This TCR beta chain originates from a study of CD8+CD57+ T cells in acquired aplastic anemia. The authors sequenced patients whose flow cytometry had shown CD8+CD57+ cell expansion. The CDR3 consists of 14 residues. The germline CDR1 and CDR2 sequences are SGDLS and YYNGEE. Trimming left V 0 bases short and J 8 bases short, with 14 bases between. Genomic DNA templated the TCR beta VDJ and CDR3 profiling. TCRdb processed the reads anew with MiXCR; each CDR3 protein has one entry. Altogether around 430,000 distinct CDR3 sequences are present, roughly 34% being singletons, with the ten largest covering 0.8% to 0.85%.

The source of this sequence is a human donor with aplastic anemia. V is TRBV9 and J is TRBJ1-2; the D gene is possibly TRBD1 (6 bases). Sample: sorted CD4+, CD8+, or CD8+CD57+ T cells (not recorded which) from PBMCs. Here the CDR3 reads CASSVATGWEGYTF. In DNA form, the CDR3 reads TGTGCCAGCAGCGTAGCTACAGGGTGGGAAGGCTACACCTTC.